This is a list of T cell receptor beta chains from one sample in a study of T cell responses to AZD1222 COVID-19 vaccine. TCRdb's copy holds only in-frame clones and misses some; the assay was immunoSEQ multiplex PCR. Of tens of thousands of clones listed, around nine tenths are singletons. The input for sequencing was peripheral blood, taken on day 0 of AZD1222 vaccination. The receptor set was obtained from an adult in good health. The CDR3 runs from the conserved cysteine through the conserved F or W. A D gene is named only where the DNA matches it firmly. Not all rows give a size; the values are once, few, many and, for expanded clones, a class.

clone size	J gene	V gene	D gene	CDR3 protein	CDR3 DNA
once	TRBJ1-5	TRBV12-5	.	CASGWEGGQPQHF	TGTGCTAGTGGTTGGGAAGGCGGGCAGCCCCAGCATTTT
.	TRBJ1-1	TRBV19	TRBD1	CASTLQGMNTEAFF	TGTGCCAGTACCTTACAGGGGATGAACACTGAAGCTTTCTTT
.	TRBJ2-3	TRBV7-8	.	CASSLGRYSTDTQYF	TGTGCCAGCAGCTTGGGGCGGTATAGCACAGATACGCAGTATTTT
.	TRBJ2-5	TRBV3-1/TRBV3-2	.	CASSQSGAGETQYF	TGTGCCAGCAGCCAAAGTGGGGCCGGGGAGACCCAGTACTTC
.	TRBJ1-2	TRBV7-9	.	CASSPGPYGYTF	TGTGCCAGCAGCCCCGGGCCCTATGGCTACACCTTC
.	TRBJ1-5	TRBV27	.	CASSFYSNQPQHF	TGTGCCAGCAGTTTTTATAGCAATCAGCCCCAGCATTTT
.	TRBJ1-4	TRBV5-1	TRBD1	CASSLAGTGSEKLFF	TGCGCCAGCAGCTTGGCAGGGACAGGGAGTGAAAAACTGTTTTTT
.	TRBJ2-1	TRBV19	.	CACGGYHNEQFF	TGTGCCTGCGGGGGCTACCACAATGAGCAGTTCTTC
.	TRBJ1-1	TRBV18	.	CASSPQGRDTEAFF	TGTGCCAGCTCACCACAGGGGCGGGACACTGAAGCTTTCTTT
.	TRBJ2-1	TRBV10-2	TRBD2	CASNSLAGAGEQFF	TGCGCCAGCAATAGTCTAGCGGGAGCGGGTGAGCAGTTCTTC
.	TRBJ2-3	TRBV27	.	CASSPLSIFVSSTDTQYF	TGTGCCAGCAGCCCGCTCTCCATTTTTGTTTCTAGCACAGATACGCAGTATTTT
.	TRBJ2-1	TRBV7-6	.	CASSFRASPYNEQFF	TGTGCCAGCAGCTTTCGGGCTAGCCCCTACAATGAGCAGTTCTTC